Listed below are T cell receptor beta chains from one sample, sequenced in a study of shared clonotypes between healthy human individuals. Profiling relied on immunoSEQ multiplex PCR, and the TCRdb table lists in-frame clones only, not all of them. The table lists 640,000 or so clones, more than 70% of them singletons, with about 1.8% in the top ten. Sequencing was done on a sample of memory CD4+ T cells sorted from blood. The receptors here all came from a woman aged 25 to 39 in good health. Both conserved end residues are part of each CDR3. The D gene is left open where the match is weak. Size is omitted from some rows. Given values are once, few, many or a class for expanded clones.

TRBJ2-1 | once | TRBV11-2 | - | - | CASSFLWASGRNEQFF
TRBJ1-2 | - | TRBV4-3 | TRBD1 | TGCGCCAGCAGCCCGGGACAGGGGACGGATGTATATGGCTACACCTTC | CASSPGQGTDVYGYTF
TRBJ2-7 | - | TRBV5-4 | TRBD2 | TGTGCCAGCAGCCTGGGTGGGGCTAGCGGGGTCCACGAGCAGTACTTC | CASSLGGASGVHEQYF
TRBJ2-1 | once | TRBV7-2 | TRBD2 | TGTGCCAGCAGCTTATTTAGCGGGAGTGCTGGTGAGCAGTTCTTC | CASSLFSGSAGEQFF
TRBJ2-1 | few | TRBV5-1 | TRBD2 | TGCGCCAGCAGCTCCTTAGCGGGATCTGCTGCCAATGAGCAGTTCTTC | CASSSLAGSAANEQFF
TRBJ1-3 | - | TRBV29-1 | - | TGCAGCGTTGCCAGGGATGGAAACACCATATATTTT | CSVARDGNTIYF
TRBJ1-2 | - | TRBV2 | - | TGTGCCAGCAGTGTAGGTATATACGGTGGCTACACCTTC | CASSVGIYGGYTF
TRBJ2-7 | - | TRBV2 | TRBD1 | TGTGCCAGCAGTGCTAGGGACAGGGCTATAGACGAGCAGTACTTC | CASSARDRAIDEQYF
TRBJ2-7 | - | TRBV28 | TRBD2 | TGTGCCAGCAGCTATACTAGCGGGAGTTACCACGAGCAGTACTTC | CASSYTSGSYHEQYF
TRBJ2-1 | once | TRBV18 | - | TGTGCCAGCTCACTCCAGCAGAAAGATGAGCAGTTCTTC | CASSLQQKDEQFF
TRBJ2-7 | - | TRBV6-1 | TRBD1 | TGTGCCAGCAGTGAATGGCGGACAGGGGTCGAGCAGTACTTC | CASSEWRTGVEQYF
TRBJ2-7 | - | TRBV2 | - | TGTGCCAGCCTCCTATCCTACGAGCAGTACTTC | CASLLSYEQYF
TRBJ2-1 | - | TRBV5-8 | TRBD1 | TGTGCCAGCAGCTCGACAGGGTCGTCCTACAATGAGCAGTTCTTC | CASSSTGSSYNEQFF
TRBJ1-1 | - | TRBV6-1 | - | TGTGCCAGCAGTGAGGGGACACCAAAAGCTTTCTTT | CASSEGTPKAFF
TRBJ2-5 | - | TRBV27 | TRBD1 | TGTGCCAGCAGTTCCAGGGGGAAAGAGACCCAGTACTTC | CASSSRGKETQYF
TRBJ2-4 | - | TRBV6-1 | - | TGTGCCAGCGGTCGAGACATTCAGTACTTC | CASGRDIQYF
TRBJ2-3 | - | TRBV18 | - | TGTGCCAGCTCACCCCTACCTGGAGATACGCAGTATTTT | CASSPLPGDTQYF
TRBJ2-1 | - | TRBV29-1 | - | TGCAGCGTTGTCTCAGGGAAAAGAGCCTACAATGAGCAGTTCTTC | CSVVSGKRAYNEQFF
TRBJ1-5 | - | TRBV6-1 | - | TGTGCCAGCAGTGAACTTGGGGTCTTCCGCGGGCTATTAAATAGCAATCAGCCCCAGCATTTT | CASSELGVFRGLLNSNQPQHF
TRBJ1-6 | - | TRBV6-1 | - | TGTGCCAGCAGTACCCGACGGTCGAGAGGGTCACCCCTCCACTTT | CASSTRRSRGSPLHF
TRBJ2-7 | few | TRBV10-2 | - | TGCGCCAGCAGTGAGGCAGCCAGGTACGAGCAGTACTTC | CASSEAARYEQYF
TRBJ2-2 | few | TRBV23-1 | - | TGCGCCAGCAGGATTTTAGACGGGGATGACACCGGGGAGCTGTTTTTT | CASRILDGDDTGELFF
TRBJ2-3 | - | TRBV19 | - | TGTGCCAGTAGTGCCCGGACTGTCACAGATACGCAGTATTTT | CASSARTVTDTQYF
TRBJ2-2 | - | TRBV7-9 | TRBD1 | TGTGCCAGCAGCTTCCGGGACAGGGGATCCGGGGAGCTGTTTTTT | CASSFRDRGSGELFF
TRBJ1-1 | - | TRBV28 | - | TGTGCCAGCAGTAACCCGGGGAACACTGAAGCTTTCTTT | CASSNPGNTEAFF
TRBJ2-5 | - | TRBV11-1 | - | TGTGCCAGCAGCCGGACACTACAAGAGACCCAGTACTTC | CASSRTLQETQYF
TRBJ2-3 | - | TRBV5-4 | TRBD2 | TGTGCCAGCAGCTTGGGAGCGGGAGTAGGCACAGATACGCAGTATTTT | CASSLGAGVGTDTQYF
TRBJ2-1 | - | TRBV6-1 | - | TGTGCCAGTACCGAACAGGGCGGGGAGCAGTTCTTC | CASTEQGGEQFF
TRBJ1-5 | - | TRBV6-6 | - | TGTGCCAGCAGGATGGAGAGGGAACAGCCCCAGCATTTT | CASRMEREQPQHF
TRBJ1-3 | - | TRBV28 | - | TGTGCCAGCAGGTCCGGGATTATCCTCTCTGGAAACACCATATATTTT | CASRSGIILSGNTIYF
TRBJ2-7 | - | TRBV28 | TRBD1 | TGTGCCAGCAGTACTCCGGGACAGACCCACTACGAGCAGTACTTC | CASSTPGQTHYEQYF
TRBJ1-1 | - | TRBV19 | - | TGTGCCAGTAGTACGCGGGGGCCTGAAGCTTTCTTT | CASSTRGPEAFF
TRBJ2-7 | - | TRBV9 | - | TGTGCCAGCAGCGTGGGGGGACAGTCCTACGAGCAGTACTTC | CASSVGGQSYEQYF
TRBJ1-2 | - | TRBV6-5 | - | TGTGCCAGCAGTTACTCGGGCTCCTCGGGAAGCTATGGCTACACCTTC | CASSYSGSSGSYGYTF
TRBJ2-7 | - | TRBV7-9 | - | TGTGCCAGCAGCATAGTAGGTTACGAGCAGTACTTC | CASSIVGYEQYF
TRBJ2-3 | once | TRBV28 | - | TGTGCCAGCAGTTCGCCTAACACAGATACGCAGTATTTT | CASSSPNTDTQYF
TRBJ2-7 | - | TRBV5-4 | TRBD2 | TGTGCCAGCAGCTTCCGGACTAGCGGCTACAACGAGCAGTACTTC | CASSFRTSGYNEQYF
TRBJ2-3 | - | TRBV7-9 | TRBD2 | TGTGCCAGCAGCATCGGACTAGCGCGCACAGATACGCAGTATTTT | CASSIGLARTDTQYF
TRBJ1-1 | once | TRBV6-1 | TRBD1 | TGTGCCAGCGGCAAACAGGGGGCGGGCACTGAAGCTTTCTTT | CASGKQGAGTEAFF
TRBJ2-1 | - | TRBV4-1 | - | TGCGCCAGCAGCCAAGAACAGGGGAGGAATGAGCAGTTCTTC | CASSQEQGRNEQFF
TRBJ2-7 | - | TRBV2 | - | TGTGCCAGCAGTGAGGAGACCCTGGGTACCTACGAGCAGTACTTC | CASSEETLGTYEQYF
TRBJ2-1 | - | TRBV2 | TRBD2 | TGTGCCAGTGGTGGGGGAGGGAACAATGAGCAGTTCTTC | CASGGGGNNEQFF
TRBJ1-1 | - | TRBV5-1 | - | TGCGCCAGCAGTGCAGGGGATAACCGGGCTGGGGCTTTCTTT | CASSAGDNRAGAFF
TRBJ1-4 | - | TRBV30 | - | TGTGCCTGGAGGTTAAGGGGGGGTGAAAAACTGTTTTTT | CAWRLRGGEKLFF
TRBJ1-1 | many | TRBV5-1 | TRBD1 | TGCGCCAGCAGACCAGGGACAGGGGCAGCCATGAACACTGAAGCTTTCTTT | CASRPGTGAAMNTEAFF
TRBJ2-7 | few | TRBV10-3 | TRBD2 | TGTGCCATCAGTGGACTAGCGGGAGAAATCTACGAGCAGTACTTC | CAISGLAGEIYEQYF
TRBJ1-1 | - | TRBV7-9 | - | TGTGCCAGCAGCTTAGAGACTAACACTGAAGCTTTCTTT | CASSLETNTEAFF
TRBJ1-1 | few | TRBV19 | - | TGTGCCAGTAGCCTCTTTTTGAACACTGAAGCTTTCTTT | CASSLFLNTEAFF
TRBJ2-3 | - | TRBV5-8 | - | TGTGCCAGCAGCATGCGGACTGGAGATACGCAGTATTTT | CASSMRTGDTQYF